This T cell receptor beta chain derives from a study of T cell responses to AZD1222 COVID-19 vaccine. Regarding the study as a whole: There were mostly white British donors and more females than males, and clonal diversity was possibly underestimated. There were vaccine-associated CD4 TCRs across spike, dominant at 160-218 and 743-854.

With 2 bases removed from V and 3 bases from J, the gap between germline ends came to 4 bases. Looked up from germline, CDR1 is KGHSY and CDR2 is FQNENV. This CDR3 is 12 amino acids long. Details on this clone: The antigen remains unidentified.

TCRdb keeps only in-frame clones here, not all; method: immunoSEQ multiplex PCR. The sample has about 88,000 clones, 85% to 90% seen once. This receptor was obtained from an adult who received the AZD1222 COVID-19 vaccine. The J gene is TRBJ1-1, the V gene TRBV16; no reliable D call. This specimen consisted of peripheral blood, obtained 28 days after the second AZD1222 dose. CDR3 sequence: CASSQRDTEAFF. CDR3 DNA sequence: TGTGCCAGCAGCCAAAGGGACACTGAAGCTTTCTTT.